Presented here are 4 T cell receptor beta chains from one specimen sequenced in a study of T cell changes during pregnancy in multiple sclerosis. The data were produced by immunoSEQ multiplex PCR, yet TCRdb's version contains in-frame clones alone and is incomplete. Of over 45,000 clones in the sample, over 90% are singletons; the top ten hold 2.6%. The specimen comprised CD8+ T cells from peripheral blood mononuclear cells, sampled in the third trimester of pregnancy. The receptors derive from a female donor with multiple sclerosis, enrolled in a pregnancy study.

The CDR3 sequence: CASSKMSGDEQFF. The CDR3 coding sequence is TGTGCCAGCAGCAAAATGTCGGGGGATGAGCAGTTCTTC. The J gene is TRBJ2-1, the V gene TRBV7-8; tentatively, D is TRBD2 (6 bases). The V end was cut by 5 bases, the J end by 8 bases, with 13 bases between. The CDR3 has 13 residues. Germline-derived CDR1 and CDR2 are SGHVS and FQNEAQ.

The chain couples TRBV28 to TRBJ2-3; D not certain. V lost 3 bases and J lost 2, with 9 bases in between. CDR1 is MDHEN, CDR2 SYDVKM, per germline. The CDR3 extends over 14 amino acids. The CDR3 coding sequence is TGTGCCAGCAGTTTGATACAGCACACAGATACGCAGTATTTT. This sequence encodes CASSLIQHTDTQYF.

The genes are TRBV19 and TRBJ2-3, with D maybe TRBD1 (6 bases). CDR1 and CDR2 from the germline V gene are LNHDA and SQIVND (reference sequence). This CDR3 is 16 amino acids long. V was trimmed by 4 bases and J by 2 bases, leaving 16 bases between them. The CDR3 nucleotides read TGTGCCAGTAGTACGCCAACAGGGTGGGTCACAGATACGCAGTATTTT. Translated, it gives CASSTPTGWVTDTQYF.

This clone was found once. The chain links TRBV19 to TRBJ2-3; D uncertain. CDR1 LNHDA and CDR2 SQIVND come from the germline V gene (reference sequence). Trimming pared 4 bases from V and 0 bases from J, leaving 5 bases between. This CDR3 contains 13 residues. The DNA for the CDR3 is TGTGCCAGTAGTAAGACTAGCACAGATACGCAGTATTTT. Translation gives CASSKTSTDTQYF. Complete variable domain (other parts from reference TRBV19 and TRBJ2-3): DGGITQSPKYLFRKEGQNVTLSCEQNLNHDAMYWYRQDPGQGLRLIYYSQIVNDFQKGDIAEGYSVSREKKESFPLTVTSAQKNPTAFYLCASSKTSTDTQYFGPGTRLTVL.